The 10 T cell receptor beta chains given below trace back to one sample, sequenced in a study of beta chain features in type 1 diabetes. The study reverse transcribed the entire isolated RNA, so it sequenced expressed TCRB transcripts. Libraries were prepared by immunoSEQ multiplex PCR; TCRdb keeps only in-frame clonotypes and omits some of them. The data show hundreds of thousands of clones, about a sixth seen once. Sequenced input: naive CD4+ T cells from blood. The receptor set was obtained from a man younger than 35 in good health.

The chain links TRBV18 to TRBJ1-1, with TRBD1 as a possible D gene (6 bases). Trimming left V 3 bases short and J 0 bases short, with 14 bases between. The V gene's germline CDR1 is KGHSH and CDR2 LQKENI. The CDR3 is made up of 16 amino acids. The CDR3 protein is CASSPSRGNMNTEAFF. The CDR3 DNA is TGTGCCAGCTCACCCTCCAGGGGAAACATGAACACTGAAGCTTTCTTT.

The chain combines TRBV2 with TRBJ2-2; a possible D gene is TRBD2 (5 bases). CDR3 length equals 16 residues. Trimming took 0 bases from V and 3 from J, leaving 11 bases between them. Looked up from germline, CDR1 is SNHLY and CDR2 is FYNNEI. CDR3 nucleotide sequence: TGTGCCAGCAGTGAAGCAAGAGGAGGAGACACCGGGGAGCTGTTTTTT. Its protein product is CASSEARGGDTGELFF.

This clone came up a few times. The chain employs TRBV29-1 and TRBJ1-2; 12 positions match TRBD1. J was trimmed by 2 bases and V by 1 base; bases with no gene match: 5. The germline V gene encodes CDR1 SQVTM and CDR2 ANQGSEA. This CDR3 has 16 amino acids. The CDR3 loop is CSVEGDRGPENYGYTF. The CDR3 DNA sequence: TGCAGCGTTGAAGGGGACAGGGGGCCCGAAAACTATGGCTACACCTTC.

This clone occurred a few times. V is TRBV11-2 and J is TRBJ2-1; 9 bases are a match to TRBD2. The V gene's germline CDR1 is SGHAT and CDR2 FQNNGV. After removal of 2 bases from V and 10 bases from J, the junction contained 9 bases not matched to a gene. The CDR3 consists of 15 residues. The CDR3 coding sequence is TGTGCCAGCAGCTTATTGCGAGCGGGAGGATCGGAGCAGTTCTTC. Amino acid sequence: CASSLLRAGGSEQFF.

The chain combines TRBV25-1 with TRBJ1-2; 9 nucleotides line up with TRBD1. The germline CDR1 and CDR2 sequences are MGHDK and SYGVNS. V was clipped by 10 bases and J by 4 bases; unmatched bases: 13. This CDR3 spans 15 amino acids. Here the CDR3 reads CATAEQGAGVYGYTF. The CDR3 DNA sequence: TGTGCCACCGCCGAACAGGGGGCGGGAGTCTATGGCTACACCTTC.

In its sample, this clone was seen a few times. CDR3 nucleotides: TGTGCCAGCTCACCGGGAGACTCTGGGGCCAACGTCCTGACTTTC. This sequence encodes CASSPGDSGANVLTF. The chain is built from TRBV18 and TRBJ2-6; weak D call: TRBD2 (5 bases). The germline gives CDR1 KGHSH, CDR2 LQKENI. V was clipped by 3 bases and J by 0 bases, with 6 bases between them. This CDR3 is built from 15 residues. The full variable domain, with the rest looked up from reference TRBV18 and TRBJ2-6, is NAGVMQNPRHLVRRRGQEARLRCSPMKGHSHVYWYRQLPEEGLKFMVYLQKENIIDESGMPKERFSAEFPKEGPSILRIQQVVRGDSAAYFCASSPGDSGANVLTFGAGSRLTVL.

This clone was observed a handful of times. For the CDR3, the DNA is TGTGCCAGCAGCCCCCAAGGGCGGACCAGCTCCTACAATGAGCAGTTCTTC. It yields the protein CASSPQGRTSSYNEQFF. The genes are TRBV7-2 and TRBJ2-1; D ambiguous. The CDR3 has 17 residues. The germline V and J ends were trimmed by 5 bases and 0 bases, with 17 bases remaining between them. From germline, CDR1 is SGHTA and CDR2 FQGNSA. The entire variable domain, with the rest obtained from reference TRBV7-2 and TRBJ2-1, is as follows: GAGVSQSPSNKVTEKGKDVELRCDPISGHTALYWYRQSLGQGLEFLIYFQGNSAPDKSGLPSDRFSAERTGGSVSTLTIQRTQQEDSAVYLCASSPQGRTSSYNEQFFGPGTRLTVL.

CDR3 protein: CASSQELAGRGSSKETQYF. Written as DNA, the CDR3 is TGCGCCAGCAGCCAAGAGCTAGCGGGTCGAGGAAGTTCTAAAGAGACCCAGTACTTC. The J gene is TRBJ2-5, the V gene TRBV4-3; TRBD2 matches at 8 bases. V lost 0 bases to trimming and J lost 3 bases; unmatched junction nucleotides: 15. The V gene's germline CDR1 is LGHNA and CDR2 YSLEER. The CDR3 length is 19 residues.

The chain recombines TRBV19 with TRBJ2-3; a weak D match, TRBD1 (6 bases). Germline-derived CDR1 and CDR2 are LNHDA and SQIVND (reference sequence). The CDR3 runs 15 residues. V shed 9 bases and J shed 2 bases, with 18 bases lying between them. The CDR3 sequence: CASNPGDDLTDTQYF. For the CDR3, the DNA is TGTGCCAGCAACCCAGGGGACGACCTCACAGATACGCAGTATTTT.

The chain carries TRBV25-1 and TRBJ1-4, with 8 bases aligning to TRBD1. The V and J ends lost 4 bases and 7 bases, in that order; junction bases with no gene match: 8. The CDR3 runs 15 residues. CDR1 is MGHDK, CDR2 SYGVNS, per germline. The chain's CDR3 is CASSGRTGQSEKLFF. CDR3 nucleotides: TGTGCCAGCAGTGGACGGACAGGGCAGAGTGAAAAACTGTTTTTT.